The next 29 T cell receptor beta chains were all read from a single sample in a study of T cells in Graves' hyperthyroidism and ophthalmopathy. RNA transcripts served as the template for amplifying TCR beta CDR3 regions. Researchers ran a first-round RT-PCR on the TCR CDR3 using the HTBI primer set. TCRdb reprocessed the multiplex PCR reads with MiXCR, giving one entry per CDR3 protein. The sample lists around 600,000 distinct CDR3 sequences, 40% to 55% occurring once. Material for sequencing was peripheral blood or thyroid tissue (not recorded which). All receptors come from an adult man with Graves' disease, either hyperthyroidism or ophthalmopathy (not recorded which).

The genes are TRBV2 and TRBJ2-7; maybe TRBD2 (7 bases). The CDR3 runs to 13 residues. V was pared by 3 bases and J by 5 bases, with 11 bases between. Germline-derived CDR1 and CDR2 are SNHLY and FYNNEI. The CDR3 sequence: CASSEWGGNEQYF. The CDR3 nucleotides read TGTGCCAGCAGTGAGTGGGGGGGCAACGAGCAGTACTTC.

J is TRBJ1-2 and V is TRBV7-2; 7 bases are shared with TRBD1. With 11 bases clipped from V and 5 bases from J, the junction kept 17 bases outside the gene matches. In germline, CDR1 is SGHTA, CDR2 FQGNSA. This CDR3 has 15 residues. The CDR3 coding sequence is TGTGCCTGGAGTCTGCCTTACAGGGGAGGGTATGGCTACACCTTC. As protein: CAWSLPYRGGYGYTF. The full variable domain, in which reference TRBV7-2 and TRBJ1-2 provide the parts outside the CDR3, is GAGVSQSPSNKVTEKGKDVELRCDPISGHTALYWYRQSLGQGLEFLIYFQGNSAPDKSGLPSDRFSAERTGGSVSTLTIQRTQQEDSAVYLCAWSLPYRGGYGYTFGSGTRLTVV.

This clonotype was seen a handful of times. The chain has TRBV19 and TRBJ2-2, with 9 bases matching TRBD1. CDR3 length: 14 residues. V lost 6 bases to trimming and J lost 7 bases; unmatched junction nucleotides: 6. CDR1 and CDR2 from the germline V gene are LNHDA and SQIVND (reference sequence). This CDR3 reads CASSYRGRGGELFF. As DNA, the CDR3 is TGTGCCAGTAGCTACAGGGGGCGCGGCGGGGAGCTGTTTTTT.

There are many counts of this clonotype. The genes are TRBV24-1 and TRBJ2-7, with D possibly being TRBD1 (6 bases). There are 15 residues in the CDR3. Germline V CDR1 and CDR2: KGHDR, SFDVKD. Trimming removed 4 bases at V and 8 bases at J, with 20 bases between. The DNA of the CDR3 is TGTGCCACCAGTGACCCGGCGCGACAGGACGATAAGCAGTACTTC. Translating it yields CATSDPARQDDKQYF.

The V and J genes are TRBV2 and TRBJ2-2; 8 nucleotides line up with TRBD2. Trimming took 6 bases from V and 5 from J; bases not matched to a gene: 11. Germline V CDR1 and CDR2: SNHLY, FYNNEI. This CDR3 has 16 amino acids. The CDR3 protein is CASSRTGTRGTGELFF. CDR3 nucleotide sequence: TGTGCCAGCAGCCGGACCGGGACTAGAGGGACCGGGGAGCTGTTTTTT.

Points on this clonotype: At one end, the junction sequence differs from germline, possibly due to a read error. The genes are TRBV7-6 and TRBJ2-6; D gene uncertain. The CDR3 loop spans 14 amino acids. CDR1 and CDR2 (germline): SGHVS, FNYEAQ. The CDR3 loop reads CASSLDPGTNTEAF. The CDR3 nucleotides are TGTGCCAGCAGCTTAGACCCAGGAACGAACACTGAAGCTTTC.

The V call is TRBV5-6, the J call TRBJ1-3; D remains ambiguous. Deletions cut 1 base from V and 0 bases from J, with 17 bases between. CDR3 length: 18 amino acids. Germline V lookup: CDR1 SGHDT, CDR2 YYEEEE. The CDR3, as DNA: TGTGCCAGCAGCTTGTTGCGCTTTCACGGTCCCTCTGGAAACACCATATATTTT. Amino acid sequence: CASSLLRFHGPSGNTIYF.

The CDR3 nucleotides are TGTGCCAGCAAGGATCGGACAGAGGCCTCCTACGAGCAGTACTTC. It yields the protein CASKDRTEASYEQYF. V gene TRBV2 combines with J gene TRBJ2-7, with D perhaps matching TRBD1 (6 bases). Germline V gene data show CDR1 as SNHLY and CDR2 as FYNNEI. The CDR3 contains 15 residues. Trimming stripped 7 bases from V and 0 bases from J, with 16 bases between.

The J gene is TRBJ1-6, the V gene TRBV7-6; 8 positions match TRBD1. Per the germline V gene, CDR1 is SGHVS and CDR2 is FNYEAQ. The CDR3 covers 13 residues. V gave up 11 bases and J gave up 8 bases; unmatched junction bases: 8. CDR3 coding DNA: TGTGCCGGATCGGGACAGGACTATTCACCCCTCCACTTT. Translated, it gives CAGSGQDYSPLHF. The full variable domain, in which reference TRBV7-6 and TRBJ1-6 provide the parts outside the CDR3, is GAGVSQSPRYKVTKRGQDVALRCDPISGHVSLYWYRQALGQGPEFLTYFNYEAQQDKSGLPNDRFSAERPEGSISTLTIQRTEQRDSAMYRCAGSGQDYSPLHFGNGTRLTVT.

In this sample, this clonotype turned up many times. The rearrangement uses TRBV7-2 and TRBJ1-5, with no clear D. CDR1 is SGHTA, CDR2 FQGNSA, per germline. V gave up 4 bases and J gave up 0 bases, with 10 bases separating them. The CDR3 spans 15 residues. The CDR3 coding sequence is TGTGCCAGCAGCTATCAGGCTTATAGCAATCAGCCCCAGCATTTT. This gives the protein CASSYQAYSNQPQHF.

This clonotype was picked up one time. This chain links TRBV24-1 with TRBJ2-5, with 8 bases that match TRBD2. Per the germline V gene, CDR1 is KGHDR and CDR2 is SFDVKD. After removal of 4 bases from V and 13 bases from J, the junction contained 10 bases not matched to a gene. This CDR3 has 13 residues. CDR3 amino acids: CATSDIGTRRAYF. The DNA for the CDR3 is TGTGCCACCAGTGACATAGGGACTAGAAGGGCGTACTTC.

This clonotype was detected a few times. The V gene is TRBV14, the J gene TRBJ2-7; TRBD2 agrees at 7 bases. The germline V gene encodes CDR1 SGHDN and CDR2 FVKESK. This CDR3 is built from 20 residues. Trimming removed 3 bases from V and 1 base from J; junction bases left unmatched: 21. The CDR3 region has the DNA TGTGCCAGCAGCCAGGGGCCGAGCGGGACTTACGCTGGAGCGTCCTACGAGCAGTACTTC. This sequence encodes CASSQGPSGTYAGASYEQYF.

V is TRBV12-3 or TRBV12-4 and J is TRBJ2-7; 14 nucleotides agree with TRBD2. The CDR3 is 14 residues long. V gave up 7 bases and J gave up 7 bases; unmatched junction bases: 6. In DNA form, the CDR3 reads TGTGCCAGCACCGAGGGACTAGCGGGAGAAGAGCAGTACTTC. Translating it yields CASTEGLAGEEQYF.

This clonotype was counted only a few times. V is TRBV5-1 and J is TRBJ2-2; D gene ambiguous. V lost 4 bases and J lost 7, with 8 bases in between. The germline CDR1 and CDR2 sequences are SGHRS and YFSETQ. The CDR3 has 12 residues. Here the CDR3 reads CASSPSVGELFF. In DNA form, the CDR3 reads TGCGCCAGCAGCCCCTCGGTCGGGGAGCTGTTTTTT.

V and J are TRBV5-1 and TRBJ1-2; D gene uncertain. V dropped 3 bases and J dropped 3 bases, with 18 bases sitting between them. The germline gives CDR1 SGHRS, CDR2 YFSETQ. The CDR3 is 16 residues long. The CDR3 nucleotides read TGCGCCAGCAGCTCTTCGGACTCAACGGGTGACTATGGCTACACCTTC. Translation gives CASSSSDSTGDYGYTF.

The table lists this clonotype with many counts. This rearrangement joins TRBV11-3 to TRBJ1-2; 8 bases match TRBD1. The CDR3 contains 15 residues. Germline-derived CDR1 and CDR2 are SGHNT and YENEEA. Germline trimming cut 1 base from V and 2 bases from J; bases unmatched to any gene: 3. CDR3 loop: CASSLATGVNYGYTF. The CDR3 DNA sequence: TGTGCCAGCAGCTTAGCGACAGGGGTCAACTATGGCTACACCTTC.

This chain joins TRBV28 and TRBJ1-2; 7 bases agree with TRBD1. CDR1 MDHEN and CDR2 SYDVKM come from the germline V gene. The CDR3 sequence is 14 residues long. With V trimmed by 0 bases and J by 8 bases, 6 bases remained unmatched. In DNA, the CDR3 is TGTGCCAGCAGTTTATGGGAAGGGGGCCGCGGCTACACCTTC. It is translated as CASSLWEGGRGYTF.

The V and J genes are TRBV29-1 and TRBJ1-5; the match to TRBD1 covers 8 bases. V shed 6 bases, J shed 0 bases, and the junction held 10 bases outside the gene matches. Germline lookup yields CDR1 SQVTM and CDR2 ANQGSEA. The CDR3 runs 16 residues. CDR3 loop: CSVGPDRGYSNQPQHF. DNA of the CDR3: TGCAGCGTCGGACCCGACAGGGGATATAGCAATCAGCCCCAGCATTTT.

This clonotype was counted a few times. This chain uses TRBV20-1 with TRBJ2-7; 8 bases line up with TRBD2. Germline V gives CDR1 DFQATT, CDR2 SNEGSKA (reference sequence). V lost 3 bases to trimming and J lost 4 bases; unmatched junction nucleotides: 8. The CDR3 covers 14 residues. In nucleotides, the CDR3 is TGCAGTGCTAGCGAGGTAGCGGGGATGTACGAGCAGTACTTC. Translation: CSASEVAGMYEQYF.

A note on this clonotype: This likely came from a read error, as a far larger clone is one base away. This chain links TRBV12-3 or TRBV12-4 with TRBJ1-2, with D possibly matching TRBD1 (6 bases). V was cut by 6 bases and J by 4 bases, with 12 bases left in between. This CDR3 is 13 amino acids long. Written as DNA, the CDR3 is TGTGCCAGCAGCTTTGACAGGTTCTATGGCTACACCTTC. Residues: CASSFDRFYGYTF.

This sequence joins TRBV7-9 and TRBJ1-2, with D maybe TRBD1 (6 bases). V lost 1 base, J lost 8 bases, and 17 bases lay in between. Germline V gene sequence: CDR1 SEHNR, CDR2 FQNEAQ (reference sequence). The CDR3 is made up of 15 amino acids. The CDR3 loop reads CASSLGGTSQAGYTF. As DNA, the CDR3 is TGTGCCAGCAGCTTAGGGGGGACATCTCAGGCGGGCTACACCTTC.

This clonotype was found many times. This rearrangement joins TRBV24-1 to TRBJ2-5; 13 nucleotides match TRBD2. Germline V gene data show CDR1 as KGHDR and CDR2 as SFDVKD. The V gene end was trimmed by 3 bases and the J gene end by 2 bases; junction bases not matched to a gene: 2. This CDR3 comprises 16 residues. The CDR3, as DNA: TGTGCCACCAGTGATGGGACTAGCGGGACACAAGAGACCCAGTACTTC. It codes for CATSDGTSGTQETQYF.

This clonotype was found a few times. The chain employs TRBV28 and TRBJ1-1, with 7 nucleotides matching TRBD1. With V trimmed by 5 bases and J by 9 bases, 9 bases remained unmatched. Germline V gene data show CDR1 as MDHEN and CDR2 as SYDVKM. This CDR3 is built from 13 residues. DNA for the CDR3: TGTGCCAGCAGTGACAGGGACAAGATTCAAGCTTTCTTT. Amino acid sequence: CASSDRDKIQAFF.

V usage is TRBV6-5 and J usage is TRBJ1-1; no clear D. The V end was cut by 5 bases, the J end by 4 bases, with 14 bases between. There are 14 residues in the CDR3. Germline CDR1 MNHEY, CDR2 SVGAGI. The DNA for the CDR3 is TGTGCCAGCAGTGACCATTCGGATGGCACTGAAGCTTTCTTT. Translated: CASSDHSDGTEAFF.

V gene TRBV5-1 combines with J gene TRBJ2-7; 11 nucleotides align to TRBD2. This CDR3 spans 15 amino acids. V was pared by 3 bases and J by 4 bases, with 6 bases of the junction left unmatched. CDR1 is SGHRS and CDR2 is YFSETQ in the germline V gene. Here the CDR3 DNA reads TGCGCCAGCAGCTATACTAGCGGGAGTCTTTACGAGCAGTACTTC. This translates into CASSYTSGSLYEQYF.

This clonotype was detected ten times or more. The chain employs TRBV15 and TRBJ1-2; D uncertain. The CDR3 spans 13 residues. Germline CDR1 is LNHNV and CDR2 is YYDKDF (reference sequence). The V and J ends lost 0 bases and 5 bases respectively, with 7 bases between them. CDR3 protein: CATSREAQYGYTF. The CDR3, as DNA: TGTGCCACCAGCAGAGAGGCCCAGTATGGCTACACCTTC.

The rearrangement uses TRBV20-1 and TRBJ1-1; D unresolved. The germline V gene has CDR1 DFQATT and CDR2 SNEGSKA (reference sequence). The length of the CDR3 is 15 residues. V shed 0 bases and J shed 0 bases, with 11 bases lying between them. The CDR3 here is CSARERRKLNTEAFF. CDR3 DNA sequence: TGCAGTGCTAGAGAGCGGAGGAAATTGAACACTGAAGCTTTCTTT.

The chain links TRBV19 to TRBJ1-4, with D hard to call. CDR3 size: 13 residues. V was trimmed by 10 bases and J by 3 bases, leaving 12 bases between them. The germline gives CDR1 LNHDA, CDR2 SQIVND (reference sequence). CDR3 sequence: CATNGLANEKLFF. CDR3 in DNA: TGTGCCACCAACGGGTTAGCTAATGAAAAACTGTTTTTT.

The V call is TRBV20-1, the J call TRBJ1-3; 10 bases are a match to TRBD1. The CDR3 length is 15 residues. Losses at the gene ends were 4 bases for V and 1 base for J; bases not matched to a gene: 4. Germline V CDR1 and CDR2: DFQATT, SNEGSKA (reference sequence). This chain's CDR3 is CSATTGGASGNTIYF. In DNA form, the CDR3 reads TGCAGTGCTACGACAGGGGGCGCGTCTGGAAACACCATATATTTT.